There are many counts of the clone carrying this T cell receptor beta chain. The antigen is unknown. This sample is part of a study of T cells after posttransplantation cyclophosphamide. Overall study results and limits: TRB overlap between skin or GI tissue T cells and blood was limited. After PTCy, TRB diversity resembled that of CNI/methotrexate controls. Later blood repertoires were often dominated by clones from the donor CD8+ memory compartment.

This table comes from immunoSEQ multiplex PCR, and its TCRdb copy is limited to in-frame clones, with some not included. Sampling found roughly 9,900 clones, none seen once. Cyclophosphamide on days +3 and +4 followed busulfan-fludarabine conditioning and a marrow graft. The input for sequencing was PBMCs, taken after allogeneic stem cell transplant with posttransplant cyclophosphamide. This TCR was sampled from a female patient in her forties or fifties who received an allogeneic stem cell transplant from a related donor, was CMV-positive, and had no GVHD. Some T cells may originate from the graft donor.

The CDR3 reads CASSYGGWQPQHF. The CDR3 nucleotides read TGTGCCAGCAGTTACGGGGGCTGGCAGCCCCAGCATTTT. This sequence joins TRBV6-5 and TRBJ1-5; D perhaps matches TRBD1 (6 bases). Germline values: CDR1 MNHEY, CDR2 SVGAGI. The V end was cut by 2 bases, the J end by 7 bases, with 9 bases between. CDR3 size: 13 residues.